This entry concerns a single T cell receptor beta chain. Its antigen is undetermined. The source of the sample is a study of T cell responses to AZD1222 COVID-19 vaccine. The study, taken as a whole, reports: Spike-wide coverage was observed for vaccine-associated CD4 TCRs, with dominant responses at 160-218 and 743-854. Samples come after the peak T cell response, not at day 14. Variant regions that are unmutated are reportedly the target of nearly half of spike-specific TCRs. Just a handful of people given AZD1222 tested seropositive at baseline.

Deletions cut 0 bases from V and 2 bases from J, with 15 bases between. Germline-derived CDR1 and CDR2 are SGHTS and YDEGEE. The CDR3 runs to 16 residues. Assay used: immunoSEQ multiplex PCR; TCRdb lists only in-frame clones, some missing. This table holds about 140,000 clones, roughly 91% found once. The source material was peripheral blood, sampled 28 days after the second AZD1222 dose. This clonotype was sampled from an adult who received the AZD1222 COVID-19 vaccine. The genes are TRBV5-8 and TRBJ2-7; D unresolved. The CDR3, as DNA: TGTGCCAGCAGCTTGGTACGCGTCGGACCCACCTACGAGCAGTACTTC. Amino acid sequence: CASSLVRVGPTYEQYF.